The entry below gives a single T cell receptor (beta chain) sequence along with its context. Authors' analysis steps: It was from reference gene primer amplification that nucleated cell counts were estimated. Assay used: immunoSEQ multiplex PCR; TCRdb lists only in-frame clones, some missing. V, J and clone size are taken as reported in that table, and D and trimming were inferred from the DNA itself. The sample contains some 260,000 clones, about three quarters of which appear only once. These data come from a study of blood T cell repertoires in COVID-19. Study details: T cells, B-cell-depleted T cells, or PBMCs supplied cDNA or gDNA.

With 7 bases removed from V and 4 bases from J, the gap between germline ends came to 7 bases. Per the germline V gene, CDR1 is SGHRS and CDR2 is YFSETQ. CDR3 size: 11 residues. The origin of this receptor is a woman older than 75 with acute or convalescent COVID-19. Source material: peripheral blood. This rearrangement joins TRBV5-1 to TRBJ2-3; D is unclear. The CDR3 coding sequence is TGCGCCAGCTCGGTGTCAGATACGCAGTATTTT. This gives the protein CASSVSDTQYF. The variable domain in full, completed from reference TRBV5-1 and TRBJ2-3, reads KAGVTQTPRYLIKTRGQQVTLSCSPISGHRSVSWYQQTPGQGLQFLFEYFSETQRNKGNFPGRFSGRQFSNSRSEMNVSTLELGDSALYLCASSVSDTQYFGPGTRLTVL.